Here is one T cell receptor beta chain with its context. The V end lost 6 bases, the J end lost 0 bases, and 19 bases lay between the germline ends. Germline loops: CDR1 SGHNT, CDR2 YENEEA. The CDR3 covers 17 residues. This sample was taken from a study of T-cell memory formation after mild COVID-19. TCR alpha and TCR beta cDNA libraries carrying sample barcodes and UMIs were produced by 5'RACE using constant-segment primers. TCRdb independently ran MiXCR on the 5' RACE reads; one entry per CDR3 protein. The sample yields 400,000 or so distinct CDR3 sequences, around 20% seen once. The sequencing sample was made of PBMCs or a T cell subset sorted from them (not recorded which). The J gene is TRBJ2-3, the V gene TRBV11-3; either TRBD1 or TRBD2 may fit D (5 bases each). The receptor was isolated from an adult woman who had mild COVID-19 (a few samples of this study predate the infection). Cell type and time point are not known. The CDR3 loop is CASRDRGSGGSTDTQYF. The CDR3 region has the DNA TGTGCCAGCAGGGATAGAGGGTCTGGGGGAAGCACAGATACGCAGTATTTT.